Listed below are T cell receptor beta chains from one sample, sequenced in a study of technical replicates of blood from several donors. Sequencing used immunoSEQ multiplex PCR; TCRdb keeps in-frame clones, though not all of them. This table has some 68,000 clones, around 95% appearing once. Sequencing input: T cells isolated from PBMCs. The receptors originated from a human donor in good health. Each CDR3 is given with its conserved first and last residue. The D gene is left open where the match is weak. Expanded clones get a size class; other rows say once, few or many, or leave the size out.

CDR3nt: TGCGCGGGGGCGTTCACCGGGGAGCTGTTTTTT
CDR3aa: CAGAFTGELFF
abundance: -
v_gene: TRBV29-1
j_gene: TRBJ2-2
d_gene: -

CDR3nt: TGCAGCGTTATGGGGGGTTCCTACAATGAGCAGTTCTTC
CDR3aa: CSVMGGSYNEQFF
abundance: -
v_gene: TRBV29-1
j_gene: TRBJ2-1
d_gene: -

CDR3nt: TGCAGCGCCGAGACTAGCGCGAACAATGAGCAGTTCTTC
CDR3aa: CSAETSANNEQFF
abundance: -
v_gene: TRBV29-1
j_gene: TRBJ2-1
d_gene: TRBD2

CDR3nt: TGCGCCAGCACCGACAGGGGGTATGGCTACACCTTC
CDR3aa: CASTDRGYGYTF
abundance: -
v_gene: TRBV5-1
j_gene: TRBJ1-2
d_gene: TRBD1

CDR3nt: TGTGCCAGCAGTCAAGGCTCCGGGACAGTTGCCGGGGCTTTCTTT
CDR3aa: CASSQGSGTVAGAFF
abundance: -
v_gene: TRBV6-1
j_gene: TRBJ1-1
d_gene: TRBD1

CDR3nt: TGTGCCAGCAGTTCTAACACATATAGCGGGAGGCGGACGGAGACCCAGTACTTC
CDR3aa: CASSSNTYSGRRTETQYF
abundance: -
v_gene: TRBV28
j_gene: TRBJ2-5
d_gene: TRBD2

CDR3nt: TGTGCCAGCAGTCCCGAGACAGGGTACGAGGCTTTCTTT
CDR3aa: CASSPETGYEAFF
abundance: -
v_gene: TRBV27
j_gene: TRBJ1-1
d_gene: TRBD1

CDR3nt: TGTGCCAGCAGTGAATGGGGGGACGGGGAGCTGTTTTTT
CDR3aa: CASSEWGDGELFF
abundance: -
v_gene: TRBV2
j_gene: TRBJ2-2
d_gene: -

CDR3nt: TGTGCCAGCAGCGAAGGATGGCTGGTAGGGGACGAGCAGTACTTC
CDR3aa: CASSEGWLVGDEQYF
abundance: -
v_gene: TRBV9
j_gene: TRBJ2-7
d_gene: -

CDR3nt: TGTGCCAGCAGTCCCCCGGGCAGGGGGTACACCGGGGAGCTGTTTTTT
CDR3aa: CASSPPGRGYTGELFF
abundance: -
v_gene: TRBV28
j_gene: TRBJ2-2
d_gene: TRBD1

CDR3nt: TGTGCCAGCAGCGACCGGGGTAACACCGGGGAGCTGTTTTTT
CDR3aa: CASSDRGNTGELFF
abundance: -
v_gene: TRBV6-6
j_gene: TRBJ2-2
d_gene: -

CDR3nt: TGTGCCAGCAGCTTTTATAACAATGAGCAGTTCTTC
CDR3aa: CASSFYNNEQFF
abundance: -
v_gene: TRBV7-9
j_gene: TRBJ2-1
d_gene: -

CDR3nt: TGTGCCAGCAGTGACTCTGCGGGGGGGGGCAATGAGCAGTTCTTC
CDR3aa: CASSDSAGGGNEQFF
abundance: -
v_gene: TRBV6-4
j_gene: TRBJ2-1
d_gene: TRBD2

CDR3nt: TGTGCCAGCAGTTTTGGGGGGGGCTCCTACGAGCAGTACTTC
CDR3aa: CASSFGGGSYEQYF
abundance: -
v_gene: TRBV28
j_gene: TRBJ2-7
d_gene: TRBD2

CDR3nt: TGCGCCAGCAGCTTGGACAATAACTATGGCTACACCTTC
CDR3aa: CASSLDNNYGYTF
abundance: -
v_gene: TRBV5-1
j_gene: TRBJ1-2
d_gene: -

CDR3nt: TGTGCCAGCAACCGAGGACTAGAGAACACCGGGGAGCTGTTTTTT
CDR3aa: CASNRGLENTGELFF
abundance: -
v_gene: TRBV13
j_gene: TRBJ2-2
d_gene: TRBD2

CDR3nt: TGTGCCAGCAGTCAACAAGCGAGGAGGGACTATGGCTACACCTTC
CDR3aa: CASSQQARRDYGYTF
abundance: -
v_gene: TRBV2
j_gene: TRBJ1-2
d_gene: -

CDR3nt: TGTGCCAGCAGCGTCCATCCCGGGGAGCTGTTTTTT
CDR3aa: CASSVHPGELFF
abundance: -
v_gene: TRBV9
j_gene: TRBJ2-2
d_gene: -

CDR3nt: TGTGCCAGCAGCTTAGCGAGGTATAGCACAGATACGCAGTATTTT
CDR3aa: CASSLARYSTDTQYF
abundance: -
v_gene: TRBV7-2
j_gene: TRBJ2-3
d_gene: -

CDR3nt: TGTGCCAGCTCAGAGCGGGGTAATGAGCAGTTCTTC
CDR3aa: CASSERGNEQFF
abundance: -
v_gene: TRBV27
j_gene: TRBJ2-1
d_gene: TRBD2

CDR3nt: TGTGCCAGCAGCCAAGCTTCTAGCGGGAGTAATGAGCAGTTCTTC
CDR3aa: CASSQASSGSNEQFF
abundance: -
v_gene: TRBV4-2
j_gene: TRBJ2-1
d_gene: TRBD2

CDR3nt: TGTGCCAGCAGCTTAGGGACTAAACGCTCCTACGAGCAGTACTTC
CDR3aa: CASSLGTKRSYEQYF
abundance: -
v_gene: TRBV5-4
j_gene: TRBJ2-7
d_gene: TRBD2

CDR3nt: TGTGCCAGCAGCTTAGGCGGGAGCGGGATGGGCAATGAGCAGTTCTTC
CDR3aa: CASSLGGSGMGNEQFF
abundance: -
v_gene: TRBV5-4
j_gene: TRBJ2-1
d_gene: TRBD2

CDR3nt: TGCGCCAGCAGCCCGGCGAGGGCGGGAACAGATACGCAGTATTTT
CDR3aa: CASSPARAGTDTQYF
abundance: -
v_gene: TRBV4-1
j_gene: TRBJ2-3
d_gene: -

CDR3nt: TGTGCCAGCAGCTCGACAGATTCACCCCTCCACTTT
CDR3aa: CASSSTDSPLHF
abundance: -
v_gene: TRBV11-3
j_gene: TRBJ1-6
d_gene: -

CDR3nt: TGTGCCAGCCAACTTTGGAAGGGACAGGGGATGATCAACGAGCAGTACTTC
CDR3aa: CASQLWKGQGMINEQYF
abundance: -
v_gene: TRBV28
j_gene: TRBJ2-7
d_gene: TRBD1

CDR3nt: TGCGCCAGCAGCCATTGGGACAGCTATGGCTACACCTTC
CDR3aa: CASSHWDSYGYTF
abundance: -
v_gene: TRBV4-1
j_gene: TRBJ1-2
d_gene: TRBD1

CDR3nt: TGTGCCAGTAGTTGGGGCCGGGGCAATCAGCCCCAGCATTTT
CDR3aa: CASSWGRGNQPQHF
abundance: -
v_gene: TRBV19
j_gene: TRBJ1-5
d_gene: -

CDR3nt: TGTGCCAGCAATACAGGGGGCCACAGTCAGCCCCAGCATTTT
CDR3aa: CASNTGGHSQPQHF
abundance: -
v_gene: TRBV28
j_gene: TRBJ1-5
d_gene: TRBD1

CDR3nt: TGTGCCAGCAGTCAAAACAGGGCTCGCACAGATACGCAGTATTTT
CDR3aa: CASSQNRARTDTQYF
abundance: -
v_gene: TRBV27
j_gene: TRBJ2-3
d_gene: -

CDR3nt: TGTGCCAGCAGCCTCGACAGGGCAGAGACCCAGTACTTC
CDR3aa: CASSLDRAETQYF
abundance: -
v_gene: TRBV5-4
j_gene: TRBJ2-5
d_gene: TRBD1

CDR3nt: TGTGCCAGTAGTACAACGAGGACAGCCTACGAGCAGTACTTC
CDR3aa: CASSTTRTAYEQYF
abundance: -
v_gene: TRBV19
j_gene: TRBJ2-7
d_gene: -

CDR3nt: TGCAGCGTGGAAACAGGGCCAACAGGGAACACCGGGGAGCTGTTTTTT
CDR3aa: CSVETGPTGNTGELFF
abundance: -
v_gene: TRBV29-1
j_gene: TRBJ2-2
d_gene: -

CDR3nt: TGTGCCAGCAGCCCCCTAGCGGAGGAGACCCAGTACTTC
CDR3aa: CASSPLAEETQYF
abundance: -
v_gene: TRBV4-2
j_gene: TRBJ2-5
d_gene: TRBD2

CDR3nt: TGCGCCAGCGGTGGAGAGAACACCGGGGAGCTGTTTTTT
CDR3aa: CASGGENTGELFF
abundance: -
v_gene: TRBV10-1
j_gene: TRBJ2-2
d_gene: -

CDR3nt: TGTGCCTGGAACACCTTAGCCGGGACAGGGGACGGGGGGGGTCAGCCCCAGCATTTT
CDR3aa: CAWNTLAGTGDGGGQPQHF
abundance: -
v_gene: TRBV30
j_gene: TRBJ1-5
d_gene: TRBD1

CDR3nt: TGTGCCAGCAGCCTGTTTAGGGTTGGACAGGGTAACTGGTACACTGAAGCTTTCTTT
CDR3aa: CASSLFRVGQGNWYTEAFF
abundance: -
v_gene: TRBV5-6
j_gene: TRBJ1-1
d_gene: TRBD1

CDR3nt: TGTGCCACACGCGCTGGGGGGATCACTGAAGCTTTCTTT
CDR3aa: CATRAGGITEAFF
abundance: -
v_gene: TRBV19
j_gene: TRBJ1-1
d_gene: -

CDR3nt: TGCGCCAGCAGCCAAGATCCTGGGACAGCGGTCTCCGAGCAGTACTTC
CDR3aa: CASSQDPGTAVSEQYF
abundance: -
v_gene: TRBV4-1
j_gene: TRBJ2-7
d_gene: TRBD1

CDR3nt: TGTGCCAGCAGCCATCGGACAGGCGGTAACACTGAAGCTTTCTTT
CDR3aa: CASSHRTGGNTEAFF
abundance: -
v_gene: TRBV14
j_gene: TRBJ1-1
d_gene: TRBD1

CDR3nt: TGTGCCTGGAGTGTAAAAGGGGGCGCATGGACCACTGAAGCTTTCTTT
CDR3aa: CAWSVKGGAWTTEAFF
abundance: -
v_gene: TRBV30
j_gene: TRBJ1-1
d_gene: TRBD1

CDR3nt: TGTGCCAGCAGCCCGACAAACATGAACACTGAAGCTTTCTTT
CDR3aa: CASSPTNMNTEAFF
abundance: -
v_gene: TRBV9
j_gene: TRBJ1-1
d_gene: -

CDR3nt: TGTGCCAGCAGTGAGGGAGGGGAGGATGGCTACACCTTC
CDR3aa: CASSEGGEDGYTF
abundance: -
v_gene: TRBV6-1
j_gene: TRBJ1-2
d_gene: -

CDR3nt: TGCAGCGTTGGGACAGCTAACTATGGCTACACCTTC
CDR3aa: CSVGTANYGYTF
abundance: -
v_gene: TRBV29-1
j_gene: TRBJ1-2
d_gene: -

CDR3nt: TGTGCCAGCAGTCTCACGGGACAGGGGCTGAACGAGCAGTACTTC
CDR3aa: CASSLTGQGLNEQYF
abundance: -
v_gene: TRBV27
j_gene: TRBJ2-7
d_gene: TRBD1

CDR3nt: TGTGCCAGCAGCCCAACAGGGATAAGCACAGATACGCAGTATTTT
CDR3aa: CASSPTGISTDTQYF
abundance: -
v_gene: TRBV7-9
j_gene: TRBJ2-3
d_gene: -

CDR3nt: TGTGCCAGCAGGTGGGAGAGCACTGAAGCTTTCTTT
CDR3aa: CASRWESTEAFF
abundance: few
v_gene: TRBV2
j_gene: TRBJ1-1
d_gene: -

CDR3nt: TGTGCCAGCAGCTCCAGGGGGCGAGAGACCCAGTACTTC
CDR3aa: CASSSRGRETQYF
abundance: -
v_gene: TRBV11-2
j_gene: TRBJ2-5
d_gene: TRBD1

CDR3nt: TGCGCCAGCAGTGCCAGACAGGGGGATCCCTACAATGAGCAGTTCTTC
CDR3aa: CASSARQGDPYNEQFF
abundance: -
v_gene: TRBV10-1
j_gene: TRBJ2-1
d_gene: TRBD1

CDR3nt: TGCGCCAGCAGCTTGGTAGCGGGGGGCTCCTACGAGCAGTACTTC
CDR3aa: CASSLVAGGSYEQYF
abundance: -
v_gene: TRBV5-1
j_gene: TRBJ2-7
d_gene: TRBD2

CDR3nt: TGTGCCAGCAGTCCCCCTCGGGGCTATGGCTACACCTTC
CDR3aa: CASSPPRGYGYTF
abundance: -
v_gene: TRBV28
j_gene: TRBJ1-2
d_gene: -

CDR3nt: TGTGCCAGCAGCTTAGTTGCGGGAAAATACTCTGGAAACACCATATATTTT
CDR3aa: CASSLVAGKYSGNTIYF
abundance: -
v_gene: TRBV13
j_gene: TRBJ1-3
d_gene: -